These 3 T cell receptor delta chains originate from one sample sequenced in a study of γδ T cells in repeated Plasmodium falciparum infection. Gammadelta T cells were flow-sorted from PBMC into Vgamma9/Vdelta2+ and Vdelta2-negative populations for bulk analysis. TCRdb re-called clones from the multiplex PCR reads via CATT. The sample records about 89,000 delta-chain clones, roughly 1.4% being singletons. The specimen was gamma-delta T cells from blood. These receptors were collected from a pool of human donors (malaria-infected and uninfected, not separated).

This clone was picked up many times. TCRdb lists the protein of a much larger clone for this DNA, which differs at residue 9, so this is likely a read error; the protein given here is translated from the DNA itself. This chain joins TRDV2 and TRDJ1; D call uncertain. V dropped 0 bases and J dropped 0 bases, with 16 bases sitting between them. In germline, CDR1 is GEAIGNYY, CDR2 EKD. This CDR3 comprises 17 residues. The CDR3 loop reads CACDTVSSSGYTDKLIF. CDR3 nucleotide sequence: TGTGCCTGTGACACCGTGTCCTCTTCGGGGTACACCGATAAACTCATCTTT.

This clone occurred many times. CDR3 DNA sequence: TGTGCTCTTGGGGGTTATTTTCCTACTAGCAGTTATAAACTCATCTTT. It translates to CALGGYFPTSSYKLIF. J is TRDJ1 and V is TRDV1, with TRDD2 identical over 7 bases. Per the germline V gene, CDR1 is TSWWSYY and CDR2 is QGS. The CDR3 consists of 16 residues. Trimming removed 4 bases from V and 6 bases from J; junction bases left unmatched: 14.

As to this clone: TCRdb pairs this DNA with a much larger clone's protein that differs at residue 22, likely a read error; the protein shown was translated from the DNA. The gene calls are TRDV1 and TRDJ1, with TRDD3 as a possible D gene (10 bases). The CDR3 runs 27 residues. In germline, CDR1 is TSWWSYY, CDR2 QGS. V dropped 0 bases and J dropped 4 bases, with 48 bases sitting between them. In nucleotides, the CDR3 is TGTGCTCTTGGGGAACTTCAAATTCCTTCCTACGTCTTTCGAGGGGGATACGATTACCGACTCATCGATAAACTCATCTTT. This gives the protein CALGELQIPSYVFRGGYDYRLIDKLIF.